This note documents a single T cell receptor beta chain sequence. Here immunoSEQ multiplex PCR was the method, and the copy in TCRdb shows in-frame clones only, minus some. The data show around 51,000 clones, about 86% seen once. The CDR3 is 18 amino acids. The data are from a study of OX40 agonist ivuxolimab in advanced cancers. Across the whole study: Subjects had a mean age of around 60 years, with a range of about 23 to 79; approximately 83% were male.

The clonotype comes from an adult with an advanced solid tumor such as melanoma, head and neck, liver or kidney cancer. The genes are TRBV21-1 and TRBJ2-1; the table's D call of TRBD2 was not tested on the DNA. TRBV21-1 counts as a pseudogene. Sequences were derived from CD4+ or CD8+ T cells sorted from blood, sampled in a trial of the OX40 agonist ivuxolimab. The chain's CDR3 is CASSPTGRGGRMSNEQFF. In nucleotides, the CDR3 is TGTGCCAGCAGCCCCACGGGGCGGGGGGGCCGAATGAGCAATGAGCAGTTCTTC.